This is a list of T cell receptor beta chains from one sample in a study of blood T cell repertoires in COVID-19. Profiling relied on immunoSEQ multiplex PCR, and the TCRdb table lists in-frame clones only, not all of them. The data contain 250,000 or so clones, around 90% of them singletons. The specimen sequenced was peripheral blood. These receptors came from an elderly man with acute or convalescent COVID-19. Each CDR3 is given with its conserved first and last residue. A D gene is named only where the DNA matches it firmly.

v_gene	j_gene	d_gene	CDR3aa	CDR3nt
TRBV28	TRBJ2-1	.	CASRLPGLPYNEQFF	TGTGCCAGCAGATTACCGGGTCTCCCCTACAATGAGCAGTTCTTC
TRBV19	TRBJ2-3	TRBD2	CASSIGPGLAGADTQYF	TGTGCCAGTAGTATAGGACCGGGACTAGCCGGCGCAGATACGCAGTATTTT
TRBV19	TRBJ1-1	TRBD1	CASSLPGQGTNTEAFF	TGTGCCAGTAGTCTACCGGGACAGGGCACGAACACTGAAGCTTTCTTT
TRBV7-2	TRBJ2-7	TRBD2	CASSFQREIDEQYF	TGTGCCAGCAGCTTTCAGCGGGAGATCGACGAGCAGTACTTC
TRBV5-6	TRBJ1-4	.	CAIIPSEGVTNEKLFF	TGTGCCATCATACCCTCCGAAGGGGTAACTAATGAAAAACTGTTTTTT
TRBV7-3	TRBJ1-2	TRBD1	CASSDRVSNGYTF	TGTGCCAGCAGCGACAGGGTGAGCAATGGCTACACCTTC
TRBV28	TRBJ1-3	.	CASSLGHSDTIYF	TGTGCCAGCAGTTTGGGACACAGCGACACCATATATTTT
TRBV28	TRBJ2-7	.	CASTQGGPYEQYF	TGTGCCAGCACGCAGGGGGGTCCCTACGAGCAGTACTTC
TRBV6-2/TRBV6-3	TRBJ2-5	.	CASSYGWGPQETQYF	TGTGCCAGCAGTTACGGGTGGGGCCCCCAAGAGACCCAGTACTTC
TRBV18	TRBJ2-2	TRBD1	CASSLGQENTGELFF	TGTGCCAGCTCCCTGGGACAGGAGAACACCGGGGAGCTGTTTTTT
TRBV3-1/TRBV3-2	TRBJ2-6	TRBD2	CASSQDRDRGGSGANVLTF	TGTGCCAGCAGCCAAGATCGCGACCGGGGGGGCTCTGGGGCCAACGTCCTGACTTTC
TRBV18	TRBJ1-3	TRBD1	CASSPPYRGTGNTIYF	TGTGCCAGCTCACCACCTTACAGGGGCACTGGAAACACCATATATTTT
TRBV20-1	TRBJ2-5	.	CSARKETQYF	TGCAGTGCCAGGAAGGAGACCCAGTACTTC
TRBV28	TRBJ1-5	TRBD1	CASSSTGTGAGGNQPQHF	TGTGCCAGCAGTTCCACCGGGACAGGGGCAGGTGGCAATCAGCCCCAGCATTTT